The rows below give T cell receptor beta chains drawn from one sample of a study of shared clonotypes between healthy human individuals. Repertoires were generated with immunoSEQ multiplex PCR, while TCRdb's copy carries only in-frame clones and drops some. The table includes over a million clones, 95% to 99% detected once. Input material: naive CD4+ T cells sorted from blood. The receptor source for this set is a man aged 25-40 years in good health. The CDR3 runs from the conserved cysteine through the conserved F or W. D genes are given only for firm matches. Only some rows state a clone size, as once, few, many or a class for expanded clones.

v_call: TRBV7-8
j_call: TRBJ1-3
clone_size: -
d_call: TRBD1
cdr3_nt: TGTGCCAGCAGCATTCCACAGGGGGCGCAGGGAAACACCATATATTTT
cdr3_aa: CASSIPQGAQGNTIYF

v_call: TRBV27
j_call: TRBJ1-4
clone_size: -
d_call: -
cdr3_nt: TGTGCCAGCAGTTATATGGGGAATCGTGAAAAACTGTTTTTT
cdr3_aa: CASSYMGNREKLFF

v_call: TRBV7-2
j_call: TRBJ1-2
clone_size: -
d_call: -
cdr3_nt: TGTGCCAGCAGCTTAGAGCCGTTTTTGTCGGCCGTTCAATACACCTTC
cdr3_aa: CASSLEPFLSAVQYTF

v_call: TRBV30
j_call: TRBJ2-2
clone_size: -
d_call: TRBD2
cdr3_nt: TGTGCCTGGAGTGGACTAGCGGGAGTAAGTGGGCCCGGGGAGCTGTTTTTT
cdr3_aa: CAWSGLAGVSGPGELFF

v_call: TRBV28
j_call: TRBJ1-2
clone_size: -
d_call: TRBD1
cdr3_nt: TGTGCCAGCAGTTCAGGGGGGACGGCTGCTAACTATGGCTACACCTTC
cdr3_aa: CASSSGGTAANYGYTF

v_call: TRBV7-2
j_call: TRBJ2-3
clone_size: -
d_call: TRBD1
cdr3_nt: TGTGCCAGCAGCGCGCAGGACAGGGGGCTTTGGCAGTATTTT
cdr3_aa: CASSAQDRGLWQYF

v_call: TRBV20-1
j_call: TRBJ2-5
clone_size: -
d_call: -
cdr3_nt: TGCAGTGCTGGGACTGCTGAGGCCCAGTACTTC
cdr3_aa: CSAGTAEAQYF

v_call: TRBV5-4
j_call: TRBJ1-1
clone_size: -
d_call: TRBD1
cdr3_nt: TGTGCCAGCAGCGCCCAGGGGGTGAACACTGAAGCTTTCTTT
cdr3_aa: CASSAQGVNTEAFF

v_call: TRBV6-6
j_call: TRBJ2-1
clone_size: -
d_call: -
cdr3_nt: TGTGCCAGCAGTCCAATTCCCACCTCCTACAATGAGCAGTTCTTC
cdr3_aa: CASSPIPTSYNEQFF

v_call: TRBV30
j_call: TRBJ1-2
clone_size: -
d_call: TRBD1
cdr3_nt: TGTGCCTGGAGGCGGGACAGGGGGGACTATGGCTACACCTTC
cdr3_aa: CAWRRDRGDYGYTF

v_call: TRBV2
j_call: TRBJ2-1
clone_size: -
d_call: -
cdr3_nt: TGTGCCAGCAGGGCCTCAGGGATGGGTAACAATGAGCAGTTCTTC
cdr3_aa: CASRASGMGNNEQFF

v_call: TRBV5-6
j_call: TRBJ2-7
clone_size: -
d_call: TRBD1
cdr3_nt: TGTGCCAGCAGCTCGGACAGGCAGAACTACGAGCAGTACTTC
cdr3_aa: CASSSDRQNYEQYF

v_call: TRBV5-1
j_call: TRBJ2-1
clone_size: -
d_call: TRBD2
cdr3_nt: TGCGCCAGCGGACCCGGGACTAGCGGGATCTATGAGCAGTTCTTC
cdr3_aa: CASGPGTSGIYEQFF

v_call: TRBV7-9
j_call: TRBJ1-5
clone_size: few
d_call: -
cdr3_nt: TGTGCCAGCAGCTTAGAAAGTTACCAGCCCCAGCATTTT
cdr3_aa: CASSLESYQPQHF

v_call: TRBV5-1
j_call: TRBJ2-7
clone_size: -
d_call: TRBD1
cdr3_nt: TGCGCCAGCAGCCCGGGGACAGTCTCCTACGAGCAGTACTTC
cdr3_aa: CASSPGTVSYEQYF

v_call: TRBV5-4
j_call: TRBJ2-7
clone_size: once
d_call: TRBD2
cdr3_nt: TGTGCCAGCAATAGCCGGGGAGGGACTGGGGGTTACGAGCAGTACTTC
cdr3_aa: CASNSRGGTGGYEQYF

v_call: TRBV5-5
j_call: TRBJ2-7
clone_size: many
d_call: -
cdr3_nt: TGTGCCAGCAGCTCGGGGCCTACGAGACTAGTTGGTAGGTACGAGCAGTACTTC
cdr3_aa: CASSSGPTRLVGRYEQYF

v_call: TRBV5-1
j_call: TRBJ1-4
clone_size: -
d_call: -
cdr3_nt: TGCGCCAGCAGCCTTAATGAACAGGGAGCTTTCGAAAAACTGTTTTTT
cdr3_aa: CASSLNEQGAFEKLFF

v_call: TRBV2
j_call: TRBJ2-1
clone_size: -
d_call: TRBD2
cdr3_nt: TGTGCCAGCAGTGATTCAAGCGGGAATGCCTACAATGAGCAGTTCTTC
cdr3_aa: CASSDSSGNAYNEQFF

v_call: TRBV9
j_call: TRBJ1-5
clone_size: -
d_call: -
cdr3_nt: TGTGCCAGCAGCGGAGGGAATAGCAATCAGCCCCAGCATTTT
cdr3_aa: CASSGGNSNQPQHF

v_call: TRBV6-1
j_call: TRBJ2-1
clone_size: -
d_call: -
cdr3_nt: TGTGCCAGCAGTGTACAGGGTTTAACGGGGAATGAGCAGTTCTTC
cdr3_aa: CASSVQGLTGNEQFF

v_call: TRBV9
j_call: TRBJ2-3
clone_size: -
d_call: -
cdr3_nt: TGTGCCAGCAGCGCACTAGCCCATAGCACAGATACGCAGTATTTT
cdr3_aa: CASSALAHSTDTQYF

v_call: TRBV7-9
j_call: TRBJ2-7
clone_size: -
d_call: -
cdr3_nt: TGTGCCAGCAGTGCGATAGGGACGTCCTACGAGCAGTACTTC
cdr3_aa: CASSAIGTSYEQYF

v_call: TRBV7-9
j_call: TRBJ2-4
clone_size: -
d_call: -
cdr3_nt: TGTGCCAGCAGAGAGGCCGGGGCCGGAAACATTCAGTACTTC
cdr3_aa: CASREAGAGNIQYF

v_call: TRBV5-1
j_call: TRBJ2-7
clone_size: -
d_call: -
cdr3_nt: TGCGCCAGCAGCCCCAGACTAGGGGGGATGTTCGAGCAGTACTTC
cdr3_aa: CASSPRLGGMFEQYF

v_call: TRBV28
j_call: TRBJ2-1
clone_size: -
d_call: TRBD2
cdr3_nt: TGTGCCAGCAGTTTCCGCGGGAGAGCCAATGAGCAGTTCTTC
cdr3_aa: CASSFRGRANEQFF

v_call: TRBV6-1
j_call: TRBJ1-2
clone_size: few
d_call: TRBD1
cdr3_nt: TGTGCCAGCAGTGAACGGCAGGGGGTATATGGCTACACCTTC
cdr3_aa: CASSERQGVYGYTF

v_call: TRBV6-5
j_call: TRBJ2-1
clone_size: -
d_call: -
cdr3_nt: TGTGCCAGCAGTCTCTCTAGCGTCAGGTACAATGAGCAGTTCTTC
cdr3_aa: CASSLSSVRYNEQFF

v_call: TRBV6-1
j_call: TRBJ2-6
clone_size: -
d_call: -
cdr3_nt: TGTGCCAGCATGAGGGCAACTGGGGCCAACGTCCTGACTTTC
cdr3_aa: CASMRATGANVLTF

v_call: TRBV7-2
j_call: TRBJ2-5
clone_size: -
d_call: -
cdr3_nt: TGTGCCAGCAGCTTAGGTTCAGAGACCCAGTACTTC
cdr3_aa: CASSLGSETQYF

v_call: TRBV5-4
j_call: TRBJ2-5
clone_size: -
d_call: TRBD1
cdr3_nt: TGTGCCAGCAGCCACGACAGGGAAAAGGAGACCCAGTACTTC
cdr3_aa: CASSHDREKETQYF

v_call: TRBV5-4
j_call: TRBJ2-7
clone_size: once
d_call: TRBD1
cdr3_nt: TGTGCCAGCAGCTTGGGTCCCGGGACAGCCTACGAGCAGTACTTC
cdr3_aa: CASSLGPGTAYEQYF

v_call: TRBV10-3
j_call: TRBJ2-5
clone_size: -
d_call: TRBD1
cdr3_nt: TGTGCCTCACACAGGGGCCTCCAAGAGACCCAGTACTTC
cdr3_aa: CASHRGLQETQYF

v_call: TRBV2
j_call: TRBJ1-5
clone_size: -
d_call: -
cdr3_nt: TGTGCCAGCATATCACAGGAGAATCAGCCCCAGCATTTT
cdr3_aa: CASISQENQPQHF

v_call: TRBV5-1
j_call: TRBJ2-1
clone_size: -
d_call: TRBD2
cdr3_nt: TGCGCCAGCAGCTTGGCAGGACTAGCGGGAGACTACAATGAGCAGTTCTTC
cdr3_aa: CASSLAGLAGDYNEQFF

v_call: TRBV27
j_call: TRBJ2-1
clone_size: -
d_call: TRBD2
cdr3_nt: TGTGCCAGTCCCGGACTAGGAGCTCATGAGCAGTTCTTC
cdr3_aa: CASPGLGAHEQFF

v_call: TRBV5-1
j_call: TRBJ2-7
clone_size: -
d_call: TRBD2
cdr3_nt: TGCGCCAGCAGCTTGGGTAGCGGGAGGATGTACGAGCAGTACTTC
cdr3_aa: CASSLGSGRMYEQYF

v_call: TRBV28
j_call: TRBJ2-7
clone_size: -
d_call: -
cdr3_nt: TGTGCCAGCAGTTTTCGGGGGTCGGAGAAGCAGTACTTC
cdr3_aa: CASSFRGSEKQYF

v_call: TRBV27
j_call: TRBJ2-5
clone_size: -
d_call: -
cdr3_nt: TGTGCCAGCAGGGGGAGGAGAGGAGGGCAAGAGACCCAGTACTTC
cdr3_aa: CASRGRRGGQETQYF

v_call: TRBV10-3
j_call: TRBJ2-7
clone_size: -
d_call: TRBD1
cdr3_nt: TGTGCCACGATACCGGGACAGGTTTCCTACGAGCAGTACTTC
cdr3_aa: CATIPGQVSYEQYF

v_call: TRBV27
j_call: TRBJ1-5
clone_size: -
d_call: -
cdr3_nt: TGTGCCAGCAGTTTATACCCCCGCCAGCAGCCCCAGCATTTT
cdr3_aa: CASSLYPRQQPQHF

v_call: TRBV29-1
j_call: TRBJ1-1
clone_size: -
d_call: -
cdr3_nt: TGCAGCGTTGAAGGGTTCTCGAACACTGAAGCTTTCTTT
cdr3_aa: CSVEGFSNTEAFF

v_call: TRBV5-5
j_call: TRBJ2-2
clone_size: -
d_call: -
cdr3_nt: TGTGCCAGCAGCACCCATGTCGGGCCCATCACCGGGGAGCTGTTTTTT
cdr3_aa: CASSTHVGPITGELFF

v_call: TRBV7-9
j_call: TRBJ2-5
clone_size: -
d_call: -
cdr3_nt: TGTGCCAGCAGCTTAGTTGGGCCCCAAGAGACCCAGTACTTC
cdr3_aa: CASSLVGPQETQYF

v_call: TRBV14
j_call: TRBJ2-1
clone_size: -
d_call: -
cdr3_nt: TGTGCCAGCAGCCGGAGAAGCGGGTCATCCTACAATGAGCAGTTCTTC
cdr3_aa: CASSRRSGSSYNEQFF

v_call: TRBV5-1
j_call: TRBJ2-3
clone_size: -
d_call: -
cdr3_nt: TGCGCCAGCAGCTTGCAAAACAGTGGGCGAGATACGCAGTATTTT
cdr3_aa: CASSLQNSGRDTQYF

v_call: TRBV7-9
j_call: TRBJ1-5
clone_size: -
d_call: -
cdr3_nt: TGTGCCAGCAGCTCACATCTAGGGAGCAATCAGCCCCAGCATTTT
cdr3_aa: CASSSHLGSNQPQHF

v_call: TRBV19
j_call: TRBJ2-1
clone_size: -
d_call: -
cdr3_nt: TGTGCCAGTAGTATACGGGGTGTGGGGTACAAGGGGCAGTTCTTC
cdr3_aa: CASSIRGVGYKGQFF

v_call: TRBV9
j_call: TRBJ2-5
clone_size: -
d_call: TRBD1
cdr3_nt: TGTGCCAGCAGCGACCTTCCCGGGACAGAAGAGACCCAGTACTTC
cdr3_aa: CASSDLPGTEETQYF

v_call: TRBV21-1
j_call: TRBJ2-7
clone_size: -
d_call: -
cdr3_nt: TGTGCCAGCAGCAAAAAATTCCCGTGGGTTAGCGGCTACTCCTACGAGCAGTACTTC
cdr3_aa: CASSKKFPWVSGYSYEQYF

v_call: TRBV18
j_call: TRBJ2-1
clone_size: -
d_call: TRBD2
cdr3_nt: TGTGCCAGCTCAACTCTAGCGGTCGGTAACAATGAGCAGTTCTTC
cdr3_aa: CASSTLAVGNNEQFF

v_call: TRBV28
j_call: TRBJ2-5
clone_size: -
d_call: -
cdr3_nt: TGTGCCAGCAGTTTTCTCCAGGGGGGACCTCGGGAGACCCAGTACTTC
cdr3_aa: CASSFLQGGPRETQYF